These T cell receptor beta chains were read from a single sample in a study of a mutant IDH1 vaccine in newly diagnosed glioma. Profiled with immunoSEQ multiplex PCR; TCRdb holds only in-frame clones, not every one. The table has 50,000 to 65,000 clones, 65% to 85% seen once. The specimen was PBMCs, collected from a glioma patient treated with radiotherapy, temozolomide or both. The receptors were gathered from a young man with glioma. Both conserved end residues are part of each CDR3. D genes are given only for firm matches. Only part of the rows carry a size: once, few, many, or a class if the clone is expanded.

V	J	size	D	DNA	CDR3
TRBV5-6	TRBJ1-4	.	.	TGTGCCAGCAGCTTGGCCGGGCAGGGACTTAATGAAAAACTGTTTTTT	CASSLAGQGLNEKLFF
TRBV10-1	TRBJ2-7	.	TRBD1	TGCGCCAGCAGTGGCCGAGGTGGGGGACAGCCTCTTCATAGCTCCTACGAGCAGTACTTC	CASSGRGGGQPLHSSYEQYF
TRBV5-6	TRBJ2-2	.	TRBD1	TGTGCCAGCAGCTTGGAGACAGGGGATTTCACCGGGGAGCTGTTTTTT	CASSLETGDFTGELFF
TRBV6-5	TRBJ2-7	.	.	TGTGCCAGCAAAGCGGACCTTAGCTCCTACGAGCAGTACTTC	CASKADLSSYEQYF
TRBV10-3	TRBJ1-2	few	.	TGTGCCATCAGTGAACGAGGTGATAACGGCTACACCTTC	CAISERGDNGYTF
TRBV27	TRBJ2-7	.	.	TGTGCCAGCATAGGCAGGTCACCATACGAGCAGTACTTC	CASIGRSPYEQYF
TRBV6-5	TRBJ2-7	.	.	TGTGCCAGCAGCCGCCGGGACAAAAGCTACGAGCAGTACTTC	CASSRRDKSYEQYF
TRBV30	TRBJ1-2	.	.	TGTGCCTGGACGAAGGGAGGGGGCTATGGCTACACCTTC	CAWTKGGGYGYTF
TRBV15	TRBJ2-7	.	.	TGTGCCACCAGCAGAGATCTACAGGGGGGGTACGAGCAGTACTTC	CATSRDLQGGYEQYF
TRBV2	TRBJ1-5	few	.	TGTGCCAGCAGCCTGGCGAACAGCAATCAGCCCCAGCATTTT	CASSLANSNQPQHF
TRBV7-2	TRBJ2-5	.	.	TGTGCCAGCAGCTCAGGACTTCAAGAGACCCAGTACTTC	CASSSGLQETQYF
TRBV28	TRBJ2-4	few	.	TGTGCCAGCAGCAGGACCGGGACGGGAGAAGGGGGGATTCAGTACTTC	CASSRTGTGEGGIQYF
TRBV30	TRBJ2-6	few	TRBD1	TGTGCCTTCCATCGGGACAGGACTTCCTCTGGGGCCAACGTCCTGACTTTC	CAFHRDRTSSGANVLTF
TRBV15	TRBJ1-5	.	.	TGTGCCACCAGCAGGGCCAACATCGGGGGCAATCAGCCCCAGCATTTT	CATSRANIGGNQPQHF
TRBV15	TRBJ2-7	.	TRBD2	TGTGCCACGGGGGGGGGAACAAGCTACGAGCAGTACTTC	CATGGGTSYEQYF
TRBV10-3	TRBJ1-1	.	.	TGTGCCAGCAGTTACGGGGGGGAGGGGACTGAAGCTTTCTTT	CASSYGGEGTEAFF
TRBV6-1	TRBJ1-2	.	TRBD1	TGTGCCAGCAGTGGCCGGACAGGGAATGGCTACACCTTC	CASSGRTGNGYTF
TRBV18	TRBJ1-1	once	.	TGTGCCAGCGCCACGGCCGGGAACACTGAAGCTTTCTTT	CASATAGNTEAFF
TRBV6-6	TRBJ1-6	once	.	TGTGCCAGCAGTTCCGAGGGGATCTCACCACTCCACTTT	CASSSEGISPLHF
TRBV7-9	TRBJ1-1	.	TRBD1	TGTGCCAGCAGCTTACGACAGGGTCGGACTGAAGCTTTCTTT	CASSLRQGRTEAFF
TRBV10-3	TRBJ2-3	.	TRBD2	TGTGCCATCAGTGAGAGGCTAGCGGGGATCTCTAGCACAGATACGCAGTATTTT	CAISERLAGISSTDTQYF
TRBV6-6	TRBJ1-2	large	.	TGTGCCAGCAGCTACTCGAAGCGGGACAACTATGGCTACACCTTC	CASSYSKRDNYGYTF
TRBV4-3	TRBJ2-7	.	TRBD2	TGCGCCAGCAGCACACAGCGGGGGTCCTCCTACGAGCAGTACTTC	CASSTQRGSSYEQYF
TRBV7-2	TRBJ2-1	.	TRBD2	TGTGCCAGCAGCGTTTGGGGGGGACATGAGCAGTTCTTC	CASSVWGGHEQFF
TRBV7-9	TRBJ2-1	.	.	TGTGCCAGCACCCCTGAGGGGGGTGAGCAGTTCTTC	CASTPEGGEQFF
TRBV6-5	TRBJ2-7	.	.	TGTGCCAGCAGTTACTCGGAACAGGGCTGGGGGCAGTACTTC	CASSYSEQGWGQYF
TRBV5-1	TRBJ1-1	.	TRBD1	TGCGCCAGCAGCCCGGACAGGGGCAACACTGAAGCTTTCTTT	CASSPDRGNTEAFF
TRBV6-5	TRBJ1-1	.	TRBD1	TGTGCCAGCAGTGACTTACAGGGGATGAACACTGAAGCTTTCTTT	CASSDLQGMNTEAFF
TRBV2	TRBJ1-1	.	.	TGTGCCAGCAGTGTTAACGGGGGACGGCGAGGAACCACTGAAGCTTTCTTT	CASSVNGGRRGTTEAFF
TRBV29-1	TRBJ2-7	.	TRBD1	TGCAGCGTTGAACTCTTTGGACAGGGCGCGCCCTACGAGCAGTACTTC	CSVELFGQGAPYEQYF
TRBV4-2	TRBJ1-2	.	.	TGTGCCAGCAGCCCGGGAGGTGGCTACACCTTC	CASSPGGGYTF
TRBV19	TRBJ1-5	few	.	TGTGCCAGTACCGGAGCGCGCAATCAGCCCCAGCATTTT	CASTGARNQPQHF
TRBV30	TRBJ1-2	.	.	TGTGCCTGGGCTACACGGGGGCCCTCTAACTATGGCTACACCTTC	CAWATRGPSNYGYTF
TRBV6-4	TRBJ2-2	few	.	TGTGCCAGCAGTAGCGGGAACACCGGGGAGCTGTTTTTT	CASSSGNTGELFF
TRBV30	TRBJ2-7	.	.	TGTGCCTGGGGGGAGGACTCCTACGAGCAGTACTTC	CAWGEDSYEQYF
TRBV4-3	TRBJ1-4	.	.	TGCGCCAGCAGACCCGCCCTCAGTGCGCTGGGGACTAATGAAAAACTGTTTTTT	CASRPALSALGTNEKLFF
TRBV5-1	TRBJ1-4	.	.	TGCGCCAGCAGCTCAGGGAGGGGGGGGACCACACTCCTGGGGAATGAAAAACTGTTTTTT	CASSSGRGGTTLLGNEKLFF
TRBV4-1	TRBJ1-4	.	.	TGCGCCAGCAGCCAATTGTCCAATGAAAAACTGTTTTTT	CASSQLSNEKLFF
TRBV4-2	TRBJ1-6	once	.	TGTGCCAGCAGCCAAGTAGCAGCATCGAGCTCCTATAATTCACCCCTCCACTTT	CASSQVAASSSYNSPLHF
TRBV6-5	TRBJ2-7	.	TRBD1	TGTGCCAGCAGTTACTCGGTACAGGGGGTCTACGAGCAGTACTTC	CASSYSVQGVYEQYF
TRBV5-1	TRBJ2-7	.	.	TGCGCCAGCAGCTTGATCGTTAATCGTGCGGGGGCTGGGGACGAGCAGTACTTC	CASSLIVNRAGAGDEQYF
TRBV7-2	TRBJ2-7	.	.	TGTGCCAGCAGCCTCTTTAACGAGCAGTACTTC	CASSLFNEQYF
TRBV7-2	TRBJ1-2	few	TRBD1	TGTGCCAGCAGCCCAGGGGCGGGACAGTTATATGGCTACACCTTC	CASSPGAGQLYGYTF
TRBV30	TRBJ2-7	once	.	TGTGCCTGGAGTGTCCCTCCGGGACTCGGCCGCCACGAGCAGTACTTC	CAWSVPPGLGRHEQYF
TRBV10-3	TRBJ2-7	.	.	TGTGCCACCCGACAGGACTACGAGCAGTACTTC	CATRQDYEQYF
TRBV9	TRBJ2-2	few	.	TGTGCCAGCAGCGACCGGGGTTGGAACACCGGGGAGCTGTTTTTT	CASSDRGWNTGELFF
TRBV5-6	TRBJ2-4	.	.	TGTGCCAGCAGCTTGGGGGGGAGCAGAAAAAACATTCAGTACTTC	CASSLGGSRKNIQYF
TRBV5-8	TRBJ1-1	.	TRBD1	TGTGCCAGCAGCTTGGACAGGGGAACTGAAGCTTTCTTT	CASSLDRGTEAFF
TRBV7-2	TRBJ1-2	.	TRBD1	TGTGCCAGCAGCTTAACGAGGGGCAGGGGGCTTGGCTACACCTTC	CASSLTRGRGLGYTF
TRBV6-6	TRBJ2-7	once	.	.	CASSTSTGVHEQYF
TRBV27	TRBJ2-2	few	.	TGTGCCAGCAGTCGCCGTCAGGGGAGCGGGGAGCTGTTTTTT	CASSRRQGSGELFF
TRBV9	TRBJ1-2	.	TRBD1	TGTGCCAGCAGCCCCCGGACAGGGGAGGGGTATGGCTACACCTTC	CASSPRTGEGYGYTF
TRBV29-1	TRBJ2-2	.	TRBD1	TGCAGCGTGGGGGACAGGCCGAACACCGGGGAGCTGTTTTTT	CSVGDRPNTGELFF